These 14 T cell receptor beta chains came from one sample sequenced in a study of CD8 T cells in ankylosing spondylitis. TCRdb reanalysed the 5' RACE reads using MiXCR and keeps one entry per CDR3 protein. In the table there are fewer than 200,000 distinct CDR3 sequences, 9.8% of which are singletons. The sequenced sample was blood, either unsorted or a sorted T cell fraction (not recorded which). These receptors all stem from a female donor with ankylosing spondylitis or in good health (not recorded which).

This clonotype has more than one count but fewer than ten. J is TRBJ2-1 and V is TRBV15; a weak D match, TRBD1 (6 bases). The CDR3 totals 17 residues. In germline, CDR1 is LNHNV, CDR2 YYDKDF (reference sequence). The V end lost 5 bases, the J end lost 8 bases, and 25 bases lay between the germline ends. CDR3 protein: CATSSTPGTLEGDEQFF. The CDR3 DNA is TGTGCCACCAGCTCCACACCTGGGACCCTAGAGGGGGATGAGCAGTTCTTC.

This clonotype was observed a few times. This chain uses TRBV4-3 with TRBJ2-3; D is tentatively TRBD1 or TRBD2 (6 bases each). Germline V gene data show CDR1 as LGHNA and CDR2 as YSLEER. The CDR3 has 19 amino acids. The germline V and J ends were trimmed by 1 base and 2 bases, with 22 bases remaining between them. CDR3 protein: CASSQAHRRGEKYTDTQYF. CDR3 bases: TGCGCCAGCAGCCAAGCCCACCGGAGGGGGGAAAAGTACACAGATACGCAGTATTTT.

The chain couples TRBV27 to TRBJ2-7; D may correspond to TRBD1 or TRBD2 (5 bases each). Germline V lookup: CDR1 MNHEY, CDR2 SMNVEV (reference sequence). The CDR3 has 14 residues. With 3 bases removed from V and 0 bases from J, the gap between germline ends came to 9 bases. The CDR3 region is CASSFKGPSYEQYF. The CDR3 bases are TGTGCCAGCAGTTTCAAGGGACCCTCCTACGAGCAGTACTTC.

This clonotype came up a few times. CDR3 nucleotides: TGTGCCAGTAGTATGGGGACCTACTATGGCTACACCTTC. Translated: CASSMGTYYGYTF. J is TRBJ1-2 and V is TRBV19, with D possibly TRBD1 on 5 matching bases. CDR1 and CDR2 from the germline V gene are LNHDA and SQIVND (reference sequence). The length of the CDR3 is 13 residues. V was pared by 3 bases and J by 3 bases, with 8 bases between. The full variable domain, its missing parts supplied by reference TRBV19 and TRBJ1-2, is DGGITQSPKYLFRKEGQNVTLSCEQNLNHDAMYWYRQDPGQGLRLIYYSQIVNDFQKGDIAEGYSVSREKKESFPLTVTSAQKNPTAFYLCASSMGTYYGYTFGSGTRLTVV.

This clonotype was detected ten times or more. This chain links TRBV25-1 with TRBJ1-2, with D perhaps matching TRBD1 (5 bases). This CDR3 has 13 residues. Germline loops: CDR1 MGHDK, CDR2 SYGVNS. Trimming stripped 5 bases from V and 4 bases from J, with 11 bases between. In nucleotides, the CDR3 is TGTGCCAGCAGTCCCGGGACGGTCTATGGCTACACCTTC. Translation: CASSPGTVYGYTF.

This clonotype was seen more than once but under ten times. The chain uses TRBV19 and TRBJ2-1, with TRBD2 matching over 7 bases. Germline V gene lookup returns CDR1 LNHDA and CDR2 SQIVND (reference sequence). The CDR3 contains 15 residues. With V trimmed by 11 bases and J by 0 bases, 10 bases remained unmatched. CDR3 region: CAGKKRGTSYNEQFF. CDR3 nucleotides: TGTGCCGGAAAAAAGCGGGGTACCTCCTACAATGAGCAGTTCTTC.

The chain recombines TRBV9 with TRBJ2-1; possibly TRBD2 for D (6 bases). Germline loops: CDR1 SGDLS, CDR2 YYNGEE. The V end was cut by 1 base, the J end by 4 bases, with 15 bases between. CDR3 length: 16 amino acids. The CDR3 sequence is CASSVLEAGPYNEQFF. The CDR3 coding sequence is TGTGCCAGCAGCGTACTCGAAGCGGGCCCTTACAATGAGCAGTTCTTC.

At least ten counts were recorded for this clonotype. J is TRBJ2-1 and V is TRBV4-3; TRBD1 might be the D (5 bases). Trimming removed 0 bases from V and 6 bases from J, with 6 bases in between. Germline V lookup: CDR1 LGHNA, CDR2 YSLEER. CDR3 size: 13 residues. The CDR3 nucleotides read TGCGCCAGCAGCCAAGATGGGGCCAATGAGCAGTTCTTC. Encoded protein: CASSQDGANEQFF.

The chain carries TRBV7-8 and TRBJ1-1; D is perhaps TRBD1 (5 bases). Trimming took 4 bases from V and 11 from J, leaving 14 bases between them. The length of the CDR3 is 12 residues. CDR1 is SGHVS, CDR2 FQNEAQ, per germline. The CDR3 here is CASSSGGGGAFF. The CDR3 nucleotides read TGTGCCAGCAGCTCTGGCGGGGGGGGGGCTTTCTTT.

This sequence joins TRBV7-8 and TRBJ2-5; D unclear. This CDR3 has 15 residues. From germline, CDR1 is SGHVS and CDR2 FQNEAQ. Trimming cost V 7 bases and J 5 bases, with 20 bases left between them. The CDR3 region is CASNPTSRWRETQYF. In nucleotides, the CDR3 is TGTGCCAGCAACCCTACCTCTAGGTGGCGGGAGACCCAGTACTTC.

This clonotype appeared a few times. The chain joins TRBV20-1 to TRBJ2-3, with unresolved D. Germline CDR1 and CDR2: DFQATT and SNEGSKA (reference sequence). V was shortened by 3 bases and J by 2 bases, with 9 bases between the two germline ends. The CDR3 is 13 residues long. The CDR3 here is CSASLANTDTQYF. CDR3 DNA sequence: TGCAGTGCTAGCCTGGCGAACACAGATACGCAGTATTTT.

This clonotype showed up just a few times. The chain recombines TRBV27 with TRBJ1-4; no reliable D call. This CDR3 spans 13 amino acids. Deletions cut 2 bases from V and 5 bases from J, with 6 bases between. The germline gives CDR1 MNHEY, CDR2 SMNVEV (reference sequence). This chain's CDR3 is CASSLTVNEKLFF. The DNA of the CDR3 is TGTGCCAGCAGTTTAACGGTGAATGAAAAACTGTTTTTT.

The chain couples TRBV20-1 to TRBJ2-7; D gene uncertain. This CDR3 contains 13 residues. The germline V gene has CDR1 DFQATT and CDR2 SNEGSKA (reference sequence). V was trimmed by 3 bases and J by 2 bases, leaving 11 bases between them. This CDR3 reads CSASFVPAYEQYF. CDR3 nucleotides: TGCAGTGCTAGTTTTGTTCCCGCCTACGAGCAGTACTTC.

The chain joins TRBV15 to TRBJ2-2; 8 bases map to TRBD2. The CDR3 is 16 residues long. V was pared by 2 bases and J by 6 bases, with 8 bases of the junction left unmatched. Germline CDR1 LNHNV, CDR2 YYDKDF (reference sequence). The CDR3 DNA follows: TGTGCCACCAGCAGACCGGGACTAGGGCGATCCGGGGAGCTGTTTTTT. It specifies CATSRPGLGRSGELFF.